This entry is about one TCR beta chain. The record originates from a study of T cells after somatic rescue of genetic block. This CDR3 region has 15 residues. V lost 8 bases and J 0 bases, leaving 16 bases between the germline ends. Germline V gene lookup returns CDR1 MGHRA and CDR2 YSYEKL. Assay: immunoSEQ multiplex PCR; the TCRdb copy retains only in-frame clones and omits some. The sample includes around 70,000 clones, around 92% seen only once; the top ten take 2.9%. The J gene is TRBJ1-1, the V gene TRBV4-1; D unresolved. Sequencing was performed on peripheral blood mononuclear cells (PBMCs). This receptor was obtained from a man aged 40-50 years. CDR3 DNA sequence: TGCGCCAGCCAAAGGGTCGGCAGCATGAACACTGAAGCTTTCTTT. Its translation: CASQRVGSMNTEAFF.